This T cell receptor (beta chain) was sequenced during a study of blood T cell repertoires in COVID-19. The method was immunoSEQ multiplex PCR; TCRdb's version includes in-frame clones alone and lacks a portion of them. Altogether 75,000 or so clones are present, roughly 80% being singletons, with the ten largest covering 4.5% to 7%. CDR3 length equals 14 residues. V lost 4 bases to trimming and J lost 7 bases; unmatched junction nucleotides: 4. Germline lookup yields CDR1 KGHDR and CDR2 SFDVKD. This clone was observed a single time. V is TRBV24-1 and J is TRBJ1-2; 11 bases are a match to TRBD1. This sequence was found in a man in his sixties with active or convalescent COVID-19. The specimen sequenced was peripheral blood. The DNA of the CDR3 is TGTGCCACCAGTGACATGGACAGGGGGCCTGGCTACACCTTC. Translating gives CATSDMDRGPGYTF.